The 6 T cell receptor beta chains below all came from one sample that was sequenced in a study of esophageal squamous cell carcinoma under preoperative chemotherapy. Described time point: before preoperative PTX-NDP chemotherapy. TCRdb re-called the PCR reads through MiXCR, storing one row per CDR3 protein. The sample holds roughly 30,000 distinct CDR3 sequences, roughly 52% seen once. Sampling was carried out from a patient given preoperative chemotherapy. All receptors derive from a human donor with esophageal squamous cell carcinoma. The donor label of this sample is uncertain.

As for this clonotype: Since no conserved phenylalanine or tryptophan closes the CDR3, a read error is the likely cause. The DNA is left out, because the CDR3 cannot be placed on it with certainty; the CDR3 is given as TCRdb lists it. The CDR3 here is CASSLSGTNQESQLL. This chain joins TRBV7-3 and TRBJ2-5; the DNA was not compared with TRBD1, the D call given in the table. The CDR3 extends over 15 residues, inclusive of both ends. Germline values: CDR1 SGHTA, CDR2 FQGTGA.

The chain recombines TRBV7-3 with TRBJ2-5; TRBD1 or TRBD2 may be the D gene (5 bases each). This CDR3 contains 17 residues. The V gene lost 3 bases and the J gene lost 10 bases, with 27 bases spanning the gap. Germline values: CDR1 SGHTA, CDR2 FQGTGA. CDR3 coding DNA: TGTGCCAGCAGCTTGATGCCGGCGGGCCGGGACCAAAACATCCAGTACTTC. The encoded protein is CASSLMPAGRDQNIQYF.

In its sample, this clonotype was seen many times. This chain uses TRBV6-5 with TRBJ2-6; no clear D gene. The V and J ends lost 8 bases and 0 bases respectively, with 8 bases between them. The germline V gene has CDR1 MNHEY and CDR2 SVGAGI. CDR3 length: 14 amino acids. The DNA for the CDR3 is TGTGCCAGCTGCCCCCTCTCTGGGGCCAACGTCCTGACTTTC. Translation: CASCPLSGANVLTF.

The rearrangement links TRBV6-5 to TRBJ2-1; D is perhaps TRBD1 (6 bases). Trimming shortened V by 2 bases and J by 8 bases, and 10 bases separated the two germline ends. CDR3 length: 13 amino acids. CDR1 and CDR2 (germline): MNHEY, SVGAGI. CDR3 sequence: CASSYIRGHEQFF. For the CDR3, the DNA is TGTGCCAGCAGTTACATCAGGGGACATGAGCAGTTCTTC.

This clonotype has ten or more counts. The J gene is TRBJ2-7, the V gene TRBV25-1, with D possibly TRBD2 on 6 matching bases. Trimming took 1 base from V and 2 from J, leaving 15 bases between them. The CDR3 is 16 amino acids. Germline V CDR1 and CDR2: MGHDK, SYGVNS. CDR3 coding DNA: TGTGCCAGCAGTGAATCGGCGACTAGTCAGACCTACGAGCAGTACTTC. It codes for CASSESATSQTYEQYF.

The CDR3 reads CASSFWGPNTGELFF. DNA for the CDR3: TGTGCCAGCAGTTTTTGGGGACCCAACACCGGGGAGCTGTTTTTT. The gene calls are TRBV6-2 or TRBV6-3 and TRBJ2-2; perhaps D is TRBD1 or TRBD2 (5 bases each). V gave up 4 bases and J gave up 2 bases, with 11 bases separating them. Germline CDR1 MNHEY, CDR2 SVGEGT. This CDR3 comprises 15 residues.